This T cell receptor beta chain was sequenced during a study of long-term antiretroviral therapy in people with HIV. Overall study results and limits: The study found narrower CDR3 length ranges in HIV repertoires than in controls.

Until DNA extraction, the samples held between about 0.9-10 million cryopreserved PBMC. A remark on this clone: Its target is unknown.

Survey-level resolution applied to immunoSEQ assay v3.0. TCRdb's copy holds only in-frame clones and misses some; the assay was immunoSEQ multiplex PCR. The table records under 45,000 clones, 75% to 90% of them present only once. This TCR was recovered from a woman between 45 and 60 years old with HIV. The material was unsorted PBMCs, obtained 3.1 years after starting antiretroviral therapy.

The CDR3 DNA sequence: TGTGCCAGCAGAGACAGGGGACGTTCCTACGAGCAGTACTTC. This codes for CASRDRGRSYEQYF. The chain is built from TRBV6-5 and TRBJ2-7; 8 positions match TRBD1. Germline CDR1 reads MNHEY; CDR2 reads SVGAGI. The ends lost 6 bases at V and 1 base at J; junction bases unmatched: 5. The length of the CDR3 is 14 residues.